This T cell receptor (beta chain) was profiled in a study of T cell responses to AZD1222 COVID-19 vaccine. Second doses at about 4 or about 12 weeks were pooled. Notes on the study in general: Of the AZD1222 recipients, only six or seven were seropositive at baseline.

V shed 5 bases and J shed 4 bases, with 14 bases lying between them. Per the germline V gene, CDR1 is MNHEY and CDR2 is SMNVEV (reference sequence). The CDR3 is made up of 14 amino acids. Only in-frame clones appear in the TCRdb table, and some are missing; sequencing was by immunoSEQ multiplex PCR. Among more than 100,000 clones, 92% were seen once, and the ten largest hold approximately 7.9%. Of note for this clone: As yet, its antigen is unknown.

Sequenced material: peripheral blood, taken 28 days after the second AZD1222 dose. The clonotype was recovered from an adult who received the AZD1222 COVID-19 vaccine. The chain carries TRBV27 and TRBJ1-2; a weak D match, TRBD1 (5 bases). The CDR3 region is CASSVYRQGYGYTF. The CDR3 DNA sequence: TGTGCCAGCAGTGTTTATAGGCAGGGCTATGGCTACACCTTC.